The next 3 T cell receptor beta chains were all read from a single sample in a study of blood T cell repertoires in COVID-19. The assay was immunoSEQ multiplex PCR, and TCRdb's table has in-frame clones only and misses some. Among 490,000 or so clones listed, approximately 90% were seen once. The sequencing input was PBMCs or T cells enriched from blood (not recorded which). These receptors originate from a middle-aged woman who had recovered from COVID-19.

V usage is TRBV5-4 and J usage is TRBJ2-3; 11 nucleotides line up with TRBD2. V shed 4 bases and J 3 bases; nucleotides not matched to a gene: 4. Germline CDR1 SGHNT, CDR2 YYREEE (reference sequence). The CDR3 contains 15 residues. The CDR3: CASSQVAGGTDTQYF. The CDR3 bases are TGTGCCAGCAGCCAGGTAGCGGGAGGGACAGATACGCAGTATTTT.

Written as DNA, the CDR3 is TGTGCCACCAGTGACCCTGGACTAGCGGGCTACACCGGGGAGCTGTTTTTT. Translating it yields CATSDPGLAGYTGELFF. The rearrangement uses TRBV24-1 and TRBJ2-2, with 11 positions matching TRBD2. Germline loops: CDR1 KGHDR, CDR2 SFDVKD. The J segment lost 3 bases and the V segment lost 4 bases, leaving 6 bases of the junction unmatched. CDR3 length: 17 residues.

V is TRBV13 and J is TRBJ2-7; tentative D call: TRBD1 (5 bases). CDR1 and CDR2 (germline): PRHDT, FYEKMQ (reference sequence). The CDR3 contains 14 residues. Trimming took off 4 bases at V and 2 bases at J, with 12 bases between the two ends. Written as DNA, the CDR3 is TGTGCCAGCAGCTGGGGCACAGATGCCTACGAGCAGTACTTC. Protein: CASSWGTDAYEQYF.